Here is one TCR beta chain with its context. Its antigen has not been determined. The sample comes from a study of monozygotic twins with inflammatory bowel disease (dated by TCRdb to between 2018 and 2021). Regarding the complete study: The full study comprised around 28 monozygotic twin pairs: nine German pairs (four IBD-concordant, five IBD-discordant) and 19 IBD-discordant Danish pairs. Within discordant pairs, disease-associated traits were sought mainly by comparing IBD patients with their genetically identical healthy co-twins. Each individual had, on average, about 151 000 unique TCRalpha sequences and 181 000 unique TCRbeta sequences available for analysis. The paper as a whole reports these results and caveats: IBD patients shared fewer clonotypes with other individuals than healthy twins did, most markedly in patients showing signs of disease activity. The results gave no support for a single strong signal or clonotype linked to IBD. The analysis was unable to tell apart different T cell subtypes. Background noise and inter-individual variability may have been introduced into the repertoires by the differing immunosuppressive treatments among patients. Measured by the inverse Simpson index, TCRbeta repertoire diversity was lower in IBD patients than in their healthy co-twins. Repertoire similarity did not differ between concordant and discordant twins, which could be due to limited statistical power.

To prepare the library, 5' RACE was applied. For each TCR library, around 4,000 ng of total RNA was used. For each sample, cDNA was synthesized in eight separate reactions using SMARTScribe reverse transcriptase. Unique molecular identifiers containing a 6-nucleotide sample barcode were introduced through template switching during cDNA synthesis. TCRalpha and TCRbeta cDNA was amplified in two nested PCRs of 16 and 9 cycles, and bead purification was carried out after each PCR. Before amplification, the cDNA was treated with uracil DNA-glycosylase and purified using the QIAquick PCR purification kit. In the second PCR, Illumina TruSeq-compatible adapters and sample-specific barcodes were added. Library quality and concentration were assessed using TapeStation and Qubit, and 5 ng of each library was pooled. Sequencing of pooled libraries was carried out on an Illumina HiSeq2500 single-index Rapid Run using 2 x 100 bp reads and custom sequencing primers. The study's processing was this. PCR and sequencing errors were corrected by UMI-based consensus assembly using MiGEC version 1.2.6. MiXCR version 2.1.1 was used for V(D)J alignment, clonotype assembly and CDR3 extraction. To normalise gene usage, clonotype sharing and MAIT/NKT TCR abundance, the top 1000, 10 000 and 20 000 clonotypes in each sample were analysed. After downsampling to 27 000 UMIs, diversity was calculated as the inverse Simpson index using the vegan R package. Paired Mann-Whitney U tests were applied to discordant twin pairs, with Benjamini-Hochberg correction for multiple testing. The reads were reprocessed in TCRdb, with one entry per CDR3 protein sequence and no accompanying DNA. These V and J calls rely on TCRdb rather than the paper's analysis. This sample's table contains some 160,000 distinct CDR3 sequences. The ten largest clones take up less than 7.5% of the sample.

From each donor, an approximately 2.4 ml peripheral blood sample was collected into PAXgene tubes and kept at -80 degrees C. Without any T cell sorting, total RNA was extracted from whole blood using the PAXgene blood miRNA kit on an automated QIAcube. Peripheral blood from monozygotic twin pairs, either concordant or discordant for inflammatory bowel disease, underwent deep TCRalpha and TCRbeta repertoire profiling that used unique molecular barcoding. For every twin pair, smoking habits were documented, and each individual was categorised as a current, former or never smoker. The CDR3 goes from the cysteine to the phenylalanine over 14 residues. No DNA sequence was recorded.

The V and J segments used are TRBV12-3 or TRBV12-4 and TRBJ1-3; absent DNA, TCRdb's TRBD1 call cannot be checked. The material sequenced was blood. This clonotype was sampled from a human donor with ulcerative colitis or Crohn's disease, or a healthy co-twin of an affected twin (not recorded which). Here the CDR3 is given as CASTRTGGRNTIYF.